These T cell receptor beta chains were read from a single sample in a study of cytomegalovirus exposure and HLA in healthy donors. TCRdb's copy holds only in-frame clones and misses some; the assay was immunoSEQ multiplex PCR. This repertoire comprises under 130,000 clones; its ten largest clones make up more than 0.5%. The sequencing input was PBMCs. The receptors here all came from a man aged 45-60 years in good health and CMV-seronegative. Each CDR3 is given with its conserved first and last residue. A D gene is named only where the DNA matches it firmly.

j_call v_call d_call cdr3_aa cdr3_nt
TRBJ1-2 TRBV19 TRBD1 CASSIQGGNYGYTF TGTGCCAGTAGTATTCAGGGGGGCAACTATGGCTACACCTTC
TRBJ2-4 TRBV2 TRBD1 CASSWAGTVKNIQYF TGTGCCAGCAGCTGGGCCGGGACAGTAAAAAACATTCAGTACTTC
TRBJ1-6 TRBV19 NA CASSNLGTENSPLHF TGTGCCAGTAGTAACTTAGGAACAGAGAATTCACCCCTCCACTTT
TRBJ2-1 TRBV5-5 NA CASSLAGGGSYNEQFF TGTGCCAGCAGCTTGGCTGGGGGCGGGAGCTACAATGAGCAGTTCTTC
TRBJ1-5 TRBV7-2 NA CASSLRGPNQPQHF TGTGCCAGCAGCTTACGCGGGCCTAATCAGCCCCAGCATTTT
TRBJ1-5 TRBV2 NA CASRKDNSNQPQHF TGTGCCAGCAGGAAAGACAACAGCAATCAGCCCCAGCATTTT
TRBJ1-6 TRBV30 NA CAWSEGRESPLHF TGTGCCTGGAGTGAGGGGAGGGAATCACCCCTCCACTTT
TRBJ1-3 TRBV11-2 NA CASSPTGFGNTIYF TGTGCCAGCAGCCCCACAGGGTTTGGAAACACCATATATTTT
TRBJ2-5 TRBV5-1 NA CASSLGWRKETQYF TGCGCCAGCAGCTTGGGTTGGAGGAAAGAGACCCAGTACTTC
TRBJ2-7 TRBV13 TRBD1 CASSLAPPGQGEVGSYEQYF TGTGCCAGCAGCTTAGCCCCACCGGGACAGGGTGAGGTTGGCTCCTACGAGCAGTACTTC
TRBJ2-2 TRBV5-1 TRBD1 CASSRDRGTGELFF TGCGCCAGCAGCCGGGACAGGGGAACCGGGGAGCTGTTTTTT
TRBJ1-2 TRBV6-4 TRBD1 CASSADRERYAF TGTGCCAGCAGTGCCGACAGGGAGAGGTACGCCTTC
TRBJ1-1 TRBV6-6 TRBD1 CASTHRGLNTEAFF TGTGCCAGCACTCACAGGGGATTGAACACTGAAGCTTTCTTT
TRBJ1-1 TRBV5-1 NA CASSLTVQGGGTEAFF TGCGCCAGCAGCTTGACGGTACAGGGAGGGGGCACTGAAGCTTTCTTT
TRBJ1-2 TRBV19 TRBD1 CASSTRDRAGGDYGYTF TGTGCCAGTAGTACCCGGGACAGGGCTGGGGGAGACTATGGCTACACCTTC
TRBJ1-1 TRBV2 NA CASSEEAGDTEAFF TGTGCCAGCAGTGAAGAGGCAGGGGACACTGAAGCTTTCTTT
TRBJ2-3 TRBV6-5 TRBD1 CASSYNTGTGKDTQYF TGTGCCAGCAGTTACAACACAGGGACAGGAAAAGATACGCAGTATTTT
TRBJ1-1 TRBV18 NA CASSPPRRVSFDTEAFF TGTGCCAGCTCACCACCGCGCAGGGTTTCTTTTGACACTGAAGCTTTCTTT
TRBJ2-1 TRBV13 NA CASSQDSRRNEQFF TGTGCCAGCAGCCAAGACTCCCGGAGGAATGAGCAGTTCTTC
TRBJ1-1 TRBV7-2 NA CASSLRTFTEAFF TGTGCCAGCAGCTTAAGAACATTCACTGAAGCTTTCTTT
TRBJ1-1 TRBV10-3 TRBD1 CAINRDSQNTEAFF TGTGCCATCAACCGGGACAGCCAGAACACTGAAGCTTTCTTT
TRBJ2-3 TRBV10-3 NA CAISEGIPKGPADTQYF TGTGCCATCAGTGAAGGGATTCCCAAGGGGCCTGCGGATACGCAGTATTTT
TRBJ1-2 TRBV27 NA CASSLQGRGYGYTF TGTGCCAGCAGTTTGCAGGGGCGCGGCTATGGCTACACCTTC
TRBJ1-1 TRBV7-6 NA CASSPGLPDTEAFF TGTGCCAGCAGCCCGGGACTCCCGGACACTGAAGCTTTCTTT
TRBJ1-2 TRBV27 NA CASSFEGDYGYTF TGTGCCAGCAGTTTTGAGGGGGACTATGGCTACACCTTC
TRBJ1-2 TRBV4-3 NA CASSQVRAGPNWGYTF TGCGCCAGCAGCCAAGTCCGGGCAGGGCCTAATTGGGGCTACACCTTC
TRBJ1-2 TRBV15 TRBD1 CATSRDLQGVGYTF TGTGCCACCAGCAGAGATCTACAGGGGGTTGGCTACACCTTC
TRBJ1-1 TRBV11-2 TRBD1 CASSIRTGGVGEAFF TGTGCCAGCAGTATTAGGACAGGGGGCGTCGGTGAAGCTTTCTTT
TRBJ1-6 TRBV19 NA CASSETGNSPLHF TGTGCCAGTTCCGAGACGGGGAATTCACCCCTCCACTTT
TRBJ1-1 TRBV19 TRBD1 CASSPGQGGPEAFF TGTGCCAGTAGTCCCGGACAGGGTGGCCCTGAAGCTTTCTTT
TRBJ2-7 TRBV11-2 NA CASSFGAVEQYF TGTGCCAGCAGCTTTGGGGCCGTGGAGCAGTACTTC
TRBJ2-1 TRBV5-1 TRBD2 CASSWGGSGYNEQFF TGCGCCAGCAGCTGGGGGGGGAGCGGGTACAATGAGCAGTTCTTC
TRBJ1-5 TRBV6-1 TRBD1 CATRDRGRQPQHF TGTGCCACCCGCGACAGGGGGCGACAGCCCCAGCATTTT
TRBJ1-5 TRBV30 TRBD1 CAWSAGRTGYQPQHF TGTGCCTGGAGTGCGGGTCGGACAGGGTATCAGCCCCAGCATTTT
TRBJ2-1 TRBV29-1 TRBD2 CSVGTVAGGALEQFF TGCAGCGTTGGCACAGTAGCGGGAGGTGCACTTGAGCAGTTCTTC
TRBJ1-1 TRBV2 NA CASSRSVTEAFF TGTGCCAGCAGTCGATCGGTCACTGAAGCTTTCTTT
TRBJ1-2 TRBV18 TRBD1 CASSPGQGGFYGYTF TGTGCCAGCTCACCGGGACAGGGTGGGTTCTATGGCTACACCTTC
TRBJ2-7 TRBV5-1 TRBD2 CASSHSGGNYEQYF TGCGCCAGTTCTCATAGCGGGGGGAACTACGAGCAGTACTTC
TRBJ2-7 TRBV2 TRBD2 CASGGTSGADEQYF TGTGCCAGCGGGGGGACTAGCGGGGCCGACGAGCAGTACTTC
TRBJ2-6 TRBV18 TRBD1 CASRQGSGANVLTF TGTGCCAGCAGACAGGGATCCGGGGCCAACGTCCTGACTTTC
TRBJ2-3 TRBV30 NA CAWSVRQVTDTQYF TGTGCCTGGAGTGTAAGGCAGGTCACAGATACGCAGTATTTT